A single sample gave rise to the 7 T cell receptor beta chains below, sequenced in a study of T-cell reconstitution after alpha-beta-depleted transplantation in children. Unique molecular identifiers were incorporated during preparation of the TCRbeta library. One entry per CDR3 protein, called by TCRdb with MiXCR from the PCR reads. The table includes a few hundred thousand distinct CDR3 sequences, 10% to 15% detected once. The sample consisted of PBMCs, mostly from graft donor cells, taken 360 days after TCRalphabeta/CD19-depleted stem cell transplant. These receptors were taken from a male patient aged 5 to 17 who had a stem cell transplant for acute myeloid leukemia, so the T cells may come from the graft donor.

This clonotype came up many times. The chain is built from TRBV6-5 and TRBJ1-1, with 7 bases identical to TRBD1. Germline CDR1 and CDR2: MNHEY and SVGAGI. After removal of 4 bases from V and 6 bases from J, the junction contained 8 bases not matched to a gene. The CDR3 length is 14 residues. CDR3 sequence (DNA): TGTGCCAGCAGTTTTACAGGGGTGAGCCCTGAAGCTTTCTTT. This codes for CASSFTGVSPEAFF.

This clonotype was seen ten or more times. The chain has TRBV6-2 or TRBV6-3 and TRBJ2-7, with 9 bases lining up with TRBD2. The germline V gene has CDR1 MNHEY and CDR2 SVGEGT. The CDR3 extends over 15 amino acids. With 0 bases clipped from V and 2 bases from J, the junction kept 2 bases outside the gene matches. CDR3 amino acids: CASSYSTSGPYEQYF. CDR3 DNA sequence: TGTGCCAGCAGTTACTCAACTAGCGGGCCCTACGAGCAGTACTTC.

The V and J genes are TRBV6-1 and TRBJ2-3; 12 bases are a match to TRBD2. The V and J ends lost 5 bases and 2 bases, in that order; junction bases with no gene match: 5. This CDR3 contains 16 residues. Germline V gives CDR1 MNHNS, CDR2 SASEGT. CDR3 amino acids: CASSSGLAGITDTQYF. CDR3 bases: TGTGCCAGCAGTAGCGGACTAGCGGGGATCACAGATACGCAGTATTTT.

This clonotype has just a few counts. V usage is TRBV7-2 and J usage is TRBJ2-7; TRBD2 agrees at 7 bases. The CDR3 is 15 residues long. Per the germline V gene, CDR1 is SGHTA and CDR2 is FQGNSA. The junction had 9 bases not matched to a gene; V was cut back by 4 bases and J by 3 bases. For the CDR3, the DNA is TGTGCCAGCAGCTGGCCGCGGGAGAGGGACTACGAGCAGTACTTC. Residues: CASSWPRERDYEQYF.

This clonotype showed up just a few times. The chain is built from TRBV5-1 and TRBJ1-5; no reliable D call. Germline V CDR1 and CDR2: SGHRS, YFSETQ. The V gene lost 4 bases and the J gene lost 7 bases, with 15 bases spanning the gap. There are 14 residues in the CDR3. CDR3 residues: CASSPSLGGQPQHF. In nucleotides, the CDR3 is TGCGCCAGCAGCCCTTCCCTTGGAGGGCAGCCCCAGCATTTT.

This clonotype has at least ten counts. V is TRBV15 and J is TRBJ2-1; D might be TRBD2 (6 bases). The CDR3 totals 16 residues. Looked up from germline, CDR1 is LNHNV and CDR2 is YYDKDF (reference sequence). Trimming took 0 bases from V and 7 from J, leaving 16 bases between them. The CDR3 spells CATSRDTGSLANEQFF. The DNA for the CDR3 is TGTGCCACCAGCAGAGATACTGGAAGTCTAGCGAATGAGCAGTTCTTC.

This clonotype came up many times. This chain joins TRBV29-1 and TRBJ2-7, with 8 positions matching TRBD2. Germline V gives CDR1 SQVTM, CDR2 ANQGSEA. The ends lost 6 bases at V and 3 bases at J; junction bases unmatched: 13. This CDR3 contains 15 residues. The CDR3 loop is CSVPRGEAGVYEQYF. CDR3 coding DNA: TGCAGCGTGCCCAGGGGTGAAGCGGGAGTCTACGAGCAGTACTTC.